These 25 T cell receptor beta chains were sequenced from one sample in a study of T cells in localized non-small cell lung cancer. Clones were read by immunoSEQ multiplex PCR, and TCRdb kept only the in-frame ones, dropping some. The sample has about 26,000 clones, approximately 91% seen once; the top ten hold about 14%. Sequencing was performed on peripheral blood, taken before any cancer treatment. The receptors here all came from a female donor aged 60 or older with stage II squamous cell lung carcinoma.

V is TRBV7-9 and J is TRBJ2-7, with 9 positions matching TRBD2. The germline CDR1 and CDR2 sequences are SEHNR and FQNEAQ (reference sequence). CDR3 length: 18 amino acids. V was pared by 5 bases and J by 0 bases, with 14 bases of the junction left unmatched. CDR3 bases: TGTGCCAGCAGCCCCGGACTAGCGATTGGGAGTTCCTCCTACGAGCAGTACTTC. It specifies CASSPGLAIGSSSYEQYF.

The chain recombines TRBV19 with TRBJ2-5; D unresolved. The CDR3 runs to 13 residues. Germline CDR1 LNHDA, CDR2 SQIVND (reference sequence). V was trimmed by 3 bases and J by 2 bases, leaving 7 bases between them. The chain's CDR3 is CASSILDQETQYF. The CDR3 DNA sequence: TGTGCCAGTAGTATCCTAGATCAAGAGACCCAGTACTTC.

This clone was picked up one time. The V and J genes are TRBV7-3 and TRBJ1-5; possibly TRBD1 for D (5 bases). V dropped 5 bases and J dropped 0 bases, with 20 bases sitting between them. The germline gives CDR1 SGHTA, CDR2 FQGTGA. This CDR3 is built from 18 residues. The CDR3 DNA is TGTGCCAGCAGCCCCCCCGGGGCAGGCGAAAATAGCAATCAGCCCCAGCATTTT. It encodes CASSPPGAGENSNQPQHF.

The J gene is TRBJ2-2, the V gene TRBV30; TRBD2 agrees at 11 bases. J was trimmed by 6 bases and V by 5 bases; bases with no gene match: 8. Germline V gene lookup returns CDR1 GTSNPN and CDR2 SVGIG (reference sequence). The CDR3 length is 15 residues. CDR3: CAWRRLAGNAGELFF. The CDR3, as DNA: TGTGCCTGGCGCAGACTAGCGGGAAACGCCGGGGAGCTGTTTTTT.

The gene calls are TRBV28 and TRBJ1-4; the D gene is possibly TRBD1 (6 bases). Trimming removed 7 bases from V and 5 bases from J, with 17 bases in between. Germline assignment: CDR1 MDHEN and CDR2 SYDVKM. This CDR3 is 15 amino acids long. In DNA form, the CDR3 reads TGTGCCAGCACCTCGGGGCCGGGGGGCAATGAAAAACTGTTTTTT. This gives the protein CASTSGPGGNEKLFF.

The V and J genes are TRBV6-1 and TRBJ1-4; D might be TRBD1 (6 bases). The CDR3 is 14 residues long. Germline values: CDR1 MNHNS, CDR2 SASEGT. Trimming cost V 4 bases and J 4 bases, with 10 bases left between them. The CDR3 DNA is TGTGCCAGCAGTGGGACAGTTAATAATGAAAAACTGTTTTTT. The encoded protein is CASSGTVNNEKLFF.

For the CDR3, the DNA is TGTGCCAGCAGCCCTGTTGGGGAAACTGAAGCTTTCTTT. It yields the protein CASSPVGETEAFF. The chain couples TRBV5-6 to TRBJ1-1; D call uncertain. The CDR3 runs to 13 residues. V was shortened by 4 bases and J by 5 bases, with 12 bases between the two germline ends. Looked up from germline, CDR1 is SGHDT and CDR2 is YYEEEE.

The count of this clone is one. The rearrangement uses TRBV5-8 and TRBJ2-7; D ambiguous. Per germline, CDR1 SGHTS and CDR2 YDEGEE. V dropped 7 bases and J dropped 3 bases, with 14 bases sitting between them. The CDR3 runs 13 residues. The CDR3 spells CASRRWASYEQYF. CDR3 coding DNA: TGTGCCAGCCGGCGTTGGGCCAGCTACGAGCAGTACTTC.

CDR3 DNA: TGTGCCAGCAGCTTGGGGGTCGGAAACACCATATATTTT. Its protein is CASSLGVGNTIYF. The rearrangement joins TRBV7-2 to TRBJ1-3; possible D gene TRBD1, 5 bases. Germline lookup yields CDR1 SGHTA and CDR2 FQGNSA. The CDR3 totals 13 residues. Trimming took 3 bases from V and 4 from J, leaving 7 bases between them.

This chain connects TRBV6-5 to TRBJ2-7; D is ambiguous. Germline CDR1 MNHEY, CDR2 SVGAGI. This CDR3 has 11 residues. V dropped 6 bases and J dropped 5 bases, with 8 bases sitting between them. Written as DNA, the CDR3 is TGTGCCAGCAGGGACGCCCACGAGCAGTACTTC. This encodes CASRDAHEQYF.

J is TRBJ2-6 and V is TRBV6-4; D may match TRBD1 or TRBD2 (6 bases each). In germline, CDR1 is MRHNA, CDR2 SNTAGT. Trimming stripped 0 bases from V and 3 bases from J, with 9 bases between. The CDR3 is made up of 16 amino acids. Here the CDR3 DNA reads TGTGCCAGCAGTGACTCGGGGGGCGGTGGGGCCAACGTCCTGACTTTC. As protein: CASSDSGGGGANVLTF.

The gene calls are TRBV5-6 and TRBJ2-7; D is unclear. The CDR3 has 14 amino acids. Trimming pared 2 bases from V and 0 bases from J, leaving 9 bases between. CDR1 and CDR2 from the germline V gene are SGHDT and YYEEEE. The CDR3 DNA follows: TGTGCCAGCAGCTTAGGGTCGAGCTCCTACGAGCAGTACTTC. This gives the protein CASSLGSSSYEQYF.

This clone was counted once. The chain has TRBV7-8 and TRBJ2-3, with D perhaps being TRBD1 or TRBD2 (7 bases each). V shed 5 bases and J shed 1 base, with 10 bases lying between them. Germline lookup yields CDR1 SGHVS and CDR2 FQNEAQ. The CDR3 is 14 amino acids. The CDR3 region is CASSQGGRTDTQYF. CDR3 sequence (DNA): TGTGCCAGCAGCCAGGGGGGGCGCACAGATACGCAGTATTTT. Looking up the rest from reference TRBV7-8 and TRBJ2-3 gives the full variable domain: GAGVSQSPRYKVAKRGQDVALRCDPISGHVSLFWYQQALGQGPEFLTYFQNEAQLDKSGLPSDRFFAERPEGSVSTLKIQRTQQEDSAVYLCASSQGGRTDTQYFGPGTRLTVL.

This chain joins TRBV19 and TRBJ2-7; D remains ambiguous. The V gene lost 10 bases and the J gene lost 2 bases, with 15 bases spanning the gap. CDR3 length: 13 residues. Per germline, CDR1 LNHDA and CDR2 SQIVND (reference sequence). The CDR3 bases are TGTGCCACATCAGTCAGGCTCACCTACGAGCAGTACTTC. It encodes CATSVRLTYEQYF.

The V and J genes are TRBV2 and TRBJ2-2, with D possibly being TRBD2 (6 bases). CDR1 SNHLY and CDR2 FYNNEI come from the germline V gene. Trimming cost V 3 bases and J 6 bases, with 17 bases left between them. The CDR3 sequence is 16 residues long. CDR3 bases: TGTGCCAGCAGTGATGCGAGACTAGTAATATCCGGGGAGCTGTTTTTT. It encodes CASSDARLVISGELFF.

The V and J genes are TRBV29-1 and TRBJ2-5, with TRBD2 as a possible D gene (5 bases). The CDR3 consists of 11 residues. Trimming stripped 4 bases from V and 4 bases from J, with 7 bases between. The V gene's germline CDR1 is SQVTM and CDR2 ANQGSEA. The DNA of the CDR3 is TGCAGCGTTGGGACTTTAGAGACCCAGTACTTC. Protein sequence: CSVGTLETQYF.

This clone was seen once. J is TRBJ1-1 and V is TRBV6-5, with a weak D call TRBD1 (6 bases). The CDR3 is 14 amino acids. Germline CDR1 reads MNHEY; CDR2 reads SVGAGI. V dropped 2 bases and J dropped 0 bases, with 7 bases sitting between them. CDR3 in DNA: TGTGCCAGCAGTTACCAGGGGTTGAACACTGAAGCTTTCTTT. Translation: CASSYQGLNTEAFF.

V gene TRBV19 combines with J gene TRBJ2-2; 8 bases line up with TRBD1. The CDR3 consists of 14 residues. Losses at the gene ends were 4 bases for V and 4 bases for J; bases not matched to a gene: 2. CDR1 and CDR2 (germline): LNHDA, SQIVND (reference sequence). CDR3 nucleotide sequence: TGTGCCAGTAGTACCACAGGGGGCACCGGGGAGCTGTTTTTT. Its translation: CASSTTGGTGELFF.

The chain carries TRBV10-3 and TRBJ2-5; D possibly corresponds to TRBD2 (7 bases). V was trimmed by 7 bases and J by 5 bases, leaving 17 bases between them. Per germline, CDR1 ENHRY and CDR2 SYGVKD. This CDR3 spans 14 amino acids. This CDR3 is CAITGDIGGETQYF. The CDR3 region has the DNA TGTGCCATCACAGGGGACATCGGGGGGGAGACCCAGTACTTC.

The V call is TRBV19, the J call TRBJ2-7, with no clear D. The germline V and J ends were trimmed by 4 bases and 0 bases, with 10 bases remaining between them. Per germline, CDR1 LNHDA and CDR2 SQIVND (reference sequence). CDR3 length equals 14 residues. This chain's CDR3 is CASSRTVSSYEQYF. As DNA, the CDR3 is TGTGCCAGTAGTAGGACGGTGAGCTCCTACGAGCAGTACTTC.

The chain employs TRBV28 and TRBJ1-1; 7 positions agree with TRBD1. CDR3 size: 11 residues. With V trimmed by 5 bases and J by 10 bases, 4 bases remained unmatched. CDR1 is MDHEN and CDR2 is SYDVKM in the germline V gene. In DNA form, the CDR3 reads TGTGCCAGCAGTCGATCAGGGGGAGCTTTCTTT. It specifies CASSRSGGAFF.

Here the CDR3 DNA reads TGTGCCAGCAGCTTGGCGGGGATAGGTCAGCCCCAGCATTTT. This translates into CASSLAGIGQPQHF. This sequence joins TRBV5-4 and TRBJ1-5; D unclear. The V end was cut by 0 bases, the J end by 6 bases, with 10 bases between. The CDR3 has 14 residues. Germline V gene lookup returns CDR1 SGHNT and CDR2 YYREEE (reference sequence).

This chain joins TRBV5-6 and TRBJ1-5; D is perhaps TRBD1 (5 bases). V dropped 0 bases and J dropped 3 bases, with 7 bases sitting between them. Looked up from germline, CDR1 is SGHDT and CDR2 is YYEEEE. CDR3 length: 14 amino acids. Written as DNA, the CDR3 is TGTGCCAGCAGCTTGGGGGACCTCAATCAGCCCCAGCATTTT. Translated: CASSLGDLNQPQHF.

The rearrangement links TRBV6-1 to TRBJ2-3, with 7 bases aligning to TRBD2. The CDR3 is made up of 17 amino acids. Germline lookup yields CDR1 MNHNS and CDR2 SASEGT. Trimming at V came to 2 bases and at J to 0 bases, leaving 8 bases not matched to a gene. This CDR3 reads CASSERFGGGSTDTQYF. The CDR3 bases are TGTGCCAGCAGTGAAAGGTTTGGCGGGGGAAGCACAGATACGCAGTATTTT.

This clone was counted only a few times. The chain combines TRBV30 with TRBJ1-2; 9 bases agree with TRBD1. The V segment lost 4 bases and the J segment 8 bases; nucleotides outside the gene matches: 5. The CDR3 sequence is 12 residues long. Germline-derived CDR1 and CDR2 are GTSNPN and SVGIG (reference sequence). The CDR3 nucleotides read TGTGCCTGGAACTGGGACAGGGACGGCTACACCTTC. This gives the protein CAWNWDRDGYTF.